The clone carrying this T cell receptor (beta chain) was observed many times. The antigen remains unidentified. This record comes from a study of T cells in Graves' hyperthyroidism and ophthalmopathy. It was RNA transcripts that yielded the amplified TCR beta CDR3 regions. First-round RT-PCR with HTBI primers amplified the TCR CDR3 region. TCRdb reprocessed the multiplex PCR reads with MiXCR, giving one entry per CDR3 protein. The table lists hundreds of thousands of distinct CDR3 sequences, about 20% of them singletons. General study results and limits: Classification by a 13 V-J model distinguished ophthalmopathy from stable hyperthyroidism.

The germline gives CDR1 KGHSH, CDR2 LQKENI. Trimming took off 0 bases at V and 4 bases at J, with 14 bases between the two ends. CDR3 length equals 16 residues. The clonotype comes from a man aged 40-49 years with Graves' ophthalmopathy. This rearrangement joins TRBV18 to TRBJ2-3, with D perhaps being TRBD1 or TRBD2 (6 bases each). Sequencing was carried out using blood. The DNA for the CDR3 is TGTGCCAGCTCACCACCGACGGGGGCAGAGTCAGATACGCAGTATTTT. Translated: CASSPPTGAESDTQYF.